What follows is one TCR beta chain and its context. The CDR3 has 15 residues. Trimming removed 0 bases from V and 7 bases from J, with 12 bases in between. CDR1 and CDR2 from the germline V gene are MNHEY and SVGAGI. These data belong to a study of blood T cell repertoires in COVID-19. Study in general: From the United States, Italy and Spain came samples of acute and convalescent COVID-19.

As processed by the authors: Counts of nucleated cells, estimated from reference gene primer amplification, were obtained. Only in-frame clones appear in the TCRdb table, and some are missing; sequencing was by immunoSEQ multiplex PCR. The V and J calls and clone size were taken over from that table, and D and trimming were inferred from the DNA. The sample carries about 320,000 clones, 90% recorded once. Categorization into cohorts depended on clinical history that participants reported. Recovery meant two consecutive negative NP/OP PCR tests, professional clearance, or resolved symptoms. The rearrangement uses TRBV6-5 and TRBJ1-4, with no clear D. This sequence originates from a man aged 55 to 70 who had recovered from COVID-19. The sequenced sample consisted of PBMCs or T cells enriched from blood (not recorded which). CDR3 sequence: CASSYSPSGIEKLFF. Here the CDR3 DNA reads TGTGCCAGCAGTTACTCCCCCAGCGGAATTGAAAAACTGTTTTTT.